The 6 T cell receptor beta chains below were found in one sample sequenced in a study of siplizumab effects on memory and regulatory T cells. Sequencing used immunoSEQ multiplex PCR; TCRdb keeps in-frame clones, though not all of them. Here the sample spans 80,000 to 130,000 clones, under 95% being singletons. Sequenced material: Tregs sorted from blood. Receptors were obtained from a human donor in good health.

The table lists this clone with a count of one. This sequence joins TRBV5-1 and TRBJ2-3; D is unresolved. Germline lookup yields CDR1 SGHRS and CDR2 YFSETQ. The CDR3 has 17 amino acids. The germline V and J ends were trimmed by 0 bases and 4 bases, with 18 bases remaining between them. For the CDR3, the DNA is TGCGCCAGCAGCTTGGCCACGACAACCGACGGCGCAGATACGCAGTATTTT. Translation: CASSLATTTDGADTQYF.

The genes are TRBV28 and TRBJ2-3; tentatively, D is TRBD1 or TRBD2 (5 bases each). The germline V gene has CDR1 MDHEN and CDR2 SYDVKM. The CDR3 length is 11 residues. Trimming left V 7 bases short and J 9 bases short, with 11 bases between. Here the CDR3 reads CASNVRGTQYF. DNA of the CDR3: TGTGCCAGCAACGTACGGGGCACGCAGTATTTT.

This clone was picked up one time. V gene TRBV5-4 combines with J gene TRBJ1-1; D is perhaps TRBD1 (6 bases). V gave up 5 bases and J gave up 2 bases, with 10 bases separating them. CDR1 and CDR2 from the germline V gene are SGHNT and YYREEE (reference sequence). This CDR3 spans 13 amino acids. The CDR3 protein is CASSPDSNTEAFF. As DNA, the CDR3 is TGTGCCAGCAGTCCGGACAGTAACACTGAAGCTTTCTTT.

CDR3 sequence reads: CASAQGWAEQFF. CDR3 DNA sequence: TGTGCCAGCGCTCAGGGCTGGGCTGAGCAGTTCTTC. This chain links TRBV7-6 with TRBJ2-1; a possible D gene is TRBD1 (5 bases). V lost 8 bases, J lost 9 bases, and 14 bases lay in between. Germline V gene lookup returns CDR1 SGHVS and CDR2 FNYEAQ. The CDR3 is 12 amino acids.

The chain employs TRBV19 and TRBJ2-7; 8 bases align to TRBD1. From germline, CDR1 is LNHDA and CDR2 SQIVND (reference sequence). J lost 4 bases, V lost 3 bases, and 8 bases had no gene match. The CDR3 loop spans 15 amino acids. Here the CDR3 reads CASSMKTGERYEQYF. The CDR3 nucleotides are TGTGCCAGTAGTATGAAGACAGGGGAGAGGTACGAGCAGTACTTC.

This clone was observed a few times. The chain recombines TRBV5-1 with TRBJ1-1; D unclear. The V gene's germline CDR1 is SGHRS and CDR2 YFSETQ. This CDR3 spans 14 amino acids. V was cut by 0 bases and J by 1 base, with 7 bases left in between. The CDR3 loop is CASSLDTANTEAFF. The DNA of the CDR3 is TGCGCCAGCAGCTTGGACACGGCGAACACTGAAGCTTTCTTT.